Listed below are T cell receptor beta chains from one sample, sequenced in a study of blood T cell repertoires in COVID-19. Clones were sequenced by immunoSEQ multiplex PCR, and TCRdb holds only the in-frame ones, with some missing. The sample shows about 74,000 clones, around nine tenths of them seen only once. The specimen sequenced was peripheral blood. The origin of the receptors is a woman at least 80 years old with active or convalescent COVID-19. CDR3s include the opening cysteine and the closing phenylalanine or tryptophan. Each record gives: clone size, V gene, D gene, J gene, CDR3 protein, CDR3 DNA. A D gene is named only where the DNA matches it firmly. The listing skips clone size in some rows; elsewhere it reads once, few, many or a size class.

NA	TRBV18	TRBD1	TRBJ2-3	CASSPMDRRHTQYF	TGTGCCAGCTCACCTATGGACAGGAGACATACGCAGTATTTT
NA	TRBV19	TRBD1	TRBJ1-3	CASSTTTGAGNTIYF	TGTGCCAGTAGTACTACAACAGGGGCTGGAAACACCATATATTTT
NA	TRBV24-1	TRBD1	TRBJ1-2	CATSESGTGGDYGYTF	TGTGCCACCAGTGAGTCCGGGACAGGGGGAGACTATGGCTACACCTTC
NA	TRBV11-2	TRBD1	TRBJ1-1	CASSPTTGAVTEAFF	TGTGCCAGCAGCCCAACCACAGGGGCGGTCACTGAAGCTTTCTTT
NA	TRBV2	TRBD1	TRBJ1-5	CASSGSGGRQPQHF	TGTGCCAGCAGTGGGTCAGGGGGCCGTCAGCCCCAGCATTTT
NA	TRBV4-3	NA	TRBJ1-2	CASSQERGGNYGYTF	TGCGCCAGCAGCCAAGAAAGGGGGGGTAACTATGGCTACACCTTC
NA	TRBV6-6	TRBD1	TRBJ2-1	CASSPGTGYNEQFF	TGTGCCAGCAGTCCCGGGACAGGGTACAATGAGCAGTTCTTC
NA	TRBV5-1	NA	TRBJ2-3	CASSLPRSGFQADTQYF	TGCGCCAGCAGCCTACCCCGAAGTGGGTTCCAGGCAGATACGCAGTATTTT
NA	TRBV9	TRBD1	TRBJ1-5	CASSKGQGEYQPQHF	TGTGCCAGCAGCAAAGGACAGGGGGAATATCAGCCCCAGCATTTT
NA	TRBV25-1	TRBD1	TRBJ2-3	CATTTGWTDTQYF	TGTGCCACAACGACAGGGTGGACAGATACGCAGTATTTT
NA	TRBV5-8	NA	TRBJ1-2	CASSLAQLANYGYTF	TGTGCCAGCAGCTTGGCGCAGCTAGCTAACTATGGCTACACCTTC
NA	TRBV7-9	NA	TRBJ1-4	CASSQWGDPATNEKLFF	TGTGCCAGCAGCCAATGGGGAGATCCAGCAACTAATGAAAAACTGTTTTTT
NA	TRBV27	TRBD2	TRBJ2-1	CASKKGTSGGAAYNEQFF	TGTGCCAGTAAAAAAGGGACTAGCGGGGGGGCGGCTTACAATGAGCAGTTCTTC
once	TRBV2	NA	TRBJ1-2	CASSPGIDYGYTF	TGTGCCAGCAGTCCCGGGATCGACTATGGCTACACCTTC
NA	TRBV15	TRBD1	TRBJ2-7	CATSRLRDRDYEQYF	TGTGCCACCAGCAGATTACGGGACAGAGACTACGAGCAGTACTTC
NA	TRBV2	NA	TRBJ2-2	CASRLRWDTGELFF	TGTGCCAGCAGACTAAGGTGGGACACCGGGGAGCTGTTTTTT
NA	TRBV9	TRBD2	TRBJ2-7	CASTGGGGPYFEQYF	TGTGCCAGCACGGGGGGGGGCGGGCCGTACTTCGAGCAGTACTTC
once	TRBV7-9	TRBD2	TRBJ2-3	CASSGTSGRTDTQYF	TGTGCCAGCAGTGGGACTAGCGGGAGGACAGATACGCAGTATTTT
NA	TRBV19	TRBD1	TRBJ2-1	CASSWGDRGQGPLYNEQFF	TGTGCCAGCTCTTGGGGGGACAGGGGCCAAGGACCCCTTTACAATGAGCAGTTCTTC
NA	TRBV2	NA	TRBJ1-1	CASNQMRQDVSEAFF	TGTGCCAGCAATCAAATGCGACAGGATGTCTCTGAAGCTTTCTTT
NA	TRBV18	NA	TRBJ1-5	CASSPASGQQPQHF	TGTGCCAGCTCACCGGCTTCGGGTCAACAGCCCCAGCATTTT
NA	TRBV7-2	NA	TRBJ1-5	CASSRANQPQHF	TGTGCCAGCAGCCGAGCGAATCAGCCCCAGCATTTT
NA	TRBV19	NA	TRBJ1-2	CASSIDRLGEVMDGYTF	TGTGCCAGTAGTATTGATCGTTTGGGAGAGGTAATGGATGGCTACACCTTC
NA	TRBV6-5	NA	TRBJ1-1	CASSYWPGSMNTEAFF	TGTGCCAGCAGTTACTGGCCGGGGTCTATGAACACTGAAGCTTTCTTT